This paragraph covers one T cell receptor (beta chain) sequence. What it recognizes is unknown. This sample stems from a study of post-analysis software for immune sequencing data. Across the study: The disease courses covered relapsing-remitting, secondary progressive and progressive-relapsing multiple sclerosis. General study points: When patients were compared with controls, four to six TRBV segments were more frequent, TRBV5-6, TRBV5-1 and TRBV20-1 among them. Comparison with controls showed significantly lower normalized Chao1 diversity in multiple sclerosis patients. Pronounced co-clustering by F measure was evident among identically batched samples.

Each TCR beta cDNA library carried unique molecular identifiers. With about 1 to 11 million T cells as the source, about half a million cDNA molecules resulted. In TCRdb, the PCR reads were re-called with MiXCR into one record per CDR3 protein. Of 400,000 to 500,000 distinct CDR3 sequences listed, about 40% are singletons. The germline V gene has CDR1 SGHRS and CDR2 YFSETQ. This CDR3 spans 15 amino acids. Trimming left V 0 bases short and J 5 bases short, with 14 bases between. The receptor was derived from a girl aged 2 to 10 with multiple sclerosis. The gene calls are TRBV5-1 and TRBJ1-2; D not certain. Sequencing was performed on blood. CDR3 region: CASSLEWVALYGYTF. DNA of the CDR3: TGCGCCAGCAGCTTGGAGTGGGTGGCGCTGTATGGCTACACCTTC.